In this sample, the clone carrying this T cell receptor beta chain turned up once. Germline assignment: CDR1 MDHEN and CDR2 SYDVKM. V dropped 5 bases and J dropped 11 bases, with 15 bases sitting between them. This CDR3 comprises 12 residues. The sample belongs to a study of blood T cell repertoires in COVID-19. Sequenced by immunoSEQ multiplex PCR; TCRdb stores in-frame clones only, minus some. This repertoire shows 80,000 or so clones, 90% found once; its top ten account for 0.95% to 1.3%. The sample consisted of peripheral blood. This TCR was sampled from a woman aged 45-65 years in a cohort sampled during active COVID-19. The V gene is TRBV28, the J gene TRBJ1-1, with D possibly matching TRBD1 (6 bases). The CDR3 region has the DNA TGTGCCAGCAGTACAGGGAGAATGTATGCTTTCTTT. This encodes CASSTGRMYAFF.